Listed below are T cell receptor beta chains from one sample, sequenced in a study of cytomegalovirus exposure and HLA in healthy donors. Libraries were prepared by immunoSEQ multiplex PCR; TCRdb keeps only in-frame clonotypes and omits some of them. This sample has tens of thousands of clones, with more than 65% found just once. The sequenced sample consisted of PBMCs. All receptors derive from a human donor in good health. CDR3s include the opening cysteine and the closing phenylalanine or tryptophan.

>TRBJ2-3|TRBV7-3
CASSPAVRGTQYF
>TRBJ2-1|TRBV5-1
CASNEAGGPDEQFF
>TRBJ1-2|TRBV6-1
CASSEGGGPYGYTF
>TRBJ1-5|TRBV6-5
CASSRTGSEPQHF
>TRBJ2-7|TRBV6-5
CAAGAGGLFEQYF
>TRBJ2-1|TRBV5-1
CASSLVSSGRGNEQFF
>TRBJ2-7|TRBV6-5
CASSRDRGFRNEQYF
>TRBJ2-1|TRBV19
CASSQGQGRGNEQFF
>TRBJ2-5|TRBV7-9
CASSGDREGETQYF
>TRBJ2-3|TRBV27
CASSSTTGGDTQYF
>TRBJ2-3|TRBV6-4
CASSDSTSGGDTQYF
>TRBJ2-7|TRBV19
CASSIKVQGPYEQYF
>TRBJ2-1|TRBV7-2
CASSPKRAGVYNEQFF
>TRBJ2-7|TRBV7-2
CASSPGDRSSYEQYF
>TRBJ1-2|TRBV6-5
CASSGRGIANYGYTF
>TRBJ1-1|TRBV27
CASRGWGHRDTEAFF
>TRBJ2-7|TRBV2
CASGGYGGRTYEQYF
>TRBJ1-2|TRBV5-1
CASSDGQGYGYTF
>TRBJ1-2|TRBV6-5
CASRRQENYGYTF
>TRBJ2-2|TRBV18
CASSPTLGANGELFF
>TRBJ2-5|TRBV11-2
CASSFRLDYLKETQYF
>TRBJ1-3|TRBV4-1
CASSQSPTATGNTIYF
>TRBJ1-1|TRBV18
CASSRDRDAEAFF
>TRBJ2-7|TRBV5-1
CASSLSGDPYEQYF
>TRBJ2-7|TRBV29-1
CSCSGQYYEQYF
>TRBJ2-7|TRBV7-6
CASSSYPRGGLEQYF
>TRBJ2-5|TRBV5-6
CASSLEAGGRFGETQYF
>TRBJ2-2|TRBV27
CASSLAGGELFF
>TRBJ2-1|TRBV5-1
CASSLWQGQVESEQFF
>TRBJ2-3|TRBV12-5
CASALGGGPTDTQYF
>TRBJ2-6|TRBV7-8
CASSFLAGPSGANVLTF
>TRBJ1-2|TRBV5-6
CASSSIGTGGYTF
>TRBJ2-6|TRBV7-2
CASSSQGDGANVLTF
>TRBJ2-1|TRBV11-2
CASSRGGRGAGEQFF
>TRBJ2-5|TRBV5-1
CASSLRGETQYF
>TRBJ1-5|TRBV4-2
CASSQDSDRDQPQHF
>TRBJ1-2|TRBV2
CASSLTPGQGDYGYTF
>TRBJ2-3|TRBV11-1
CASSLGLAVGQYF
>TRBJ2-3|TRBV11-2
CASSKTNTDTQYF
>TRBJ1-1|TRBV5-6
CASSLRPRNTEAFF
>TRBJ2-5|TRBV27
CASSLLDTKETQYF
>TRBJ2-1|TRBV7-2
CASSPPRAGGPHEQFF
>TRBJ1-2|TRBV7-3
CASSQGDGYTF